The entry below describes one T cell receptor (beta chain). Other DNA sequences in the same sample also yield this CDR3. Extracted RNA was reverse transcribed, and the resulting cDNA served as sequencing template. Method: immunoSEQ multiplex PCR; TCRdb's copy keeps in-frame clones and lacks some. The table records 200,000 to 250,000 clones, approximately 67% of them present only once. The sample's treatment: oral pan-JAK inhibitor, 5-10 mg twice daily. As part of sample collection, lesional scalp punch biopsies and peripheral blood were taken from alopecia areata patients. This entry is derived from a study of CD8+ T cells in alopecia areata. Study-wide context: It was 6 to 18 months of tofacitinib, and then there were 6 months off drug.

Germline values: CDR1 MDHEN, CDR2 SYDVKM. Germline trimming cut 6 bases from V and 4 bases from J; bases unmatched to any gene: 5. The CDR3 is 14 residues long. The chain carries TRBV28 and TRBJ1-4; 7 nucleotides match TRBD1. The TCR originated in a human donor with alopecia areata. The sample here was CD4+ T cells sorted from blood, taken at approximately week 45, from a patient treated with tofacitinib. In DNA, the CDR3 is TGTGCCAGCAGCCGGGGACAGAGTAATGAAAAACTGTTTTTT. Translating it yields CASSRGQSNEKLFF.